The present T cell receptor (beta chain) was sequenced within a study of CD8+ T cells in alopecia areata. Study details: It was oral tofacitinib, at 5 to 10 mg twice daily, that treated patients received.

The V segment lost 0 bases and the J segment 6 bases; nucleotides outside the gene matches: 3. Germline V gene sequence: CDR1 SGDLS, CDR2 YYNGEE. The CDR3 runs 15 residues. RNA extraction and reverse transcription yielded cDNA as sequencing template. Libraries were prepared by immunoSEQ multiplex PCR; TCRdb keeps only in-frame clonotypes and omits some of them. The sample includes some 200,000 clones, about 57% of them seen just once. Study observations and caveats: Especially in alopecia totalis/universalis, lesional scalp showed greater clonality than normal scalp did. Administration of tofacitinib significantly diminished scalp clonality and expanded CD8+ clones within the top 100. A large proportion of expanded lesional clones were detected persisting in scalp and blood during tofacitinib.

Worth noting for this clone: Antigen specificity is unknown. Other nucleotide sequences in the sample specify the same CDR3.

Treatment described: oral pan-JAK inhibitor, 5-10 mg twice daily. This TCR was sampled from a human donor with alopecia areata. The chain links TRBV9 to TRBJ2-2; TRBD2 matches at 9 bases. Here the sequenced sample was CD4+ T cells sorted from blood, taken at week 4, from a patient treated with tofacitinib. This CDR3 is CASSVVASGAGELFF. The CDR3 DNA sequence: TGTGCCAGCAGCGTAGTGGCTAGCGGGGCCGGGGAGCTGTTTTTT.